This T cell receptor beta chain emerged from a study of glioma-infiltrating T cells after dendritic cell vaccination. Whole-study context: The vaccine used monocyte-derived dendritic cells pulsed overnight with autologous tumor lysate.

TCRdb's table, derived via immunoSEQ multiplex PCR, lists solely in-frame clones and lacks some. The sample carries about 92,000 clones, 85% to 90% recorded once. Blood PBMC samples: pre-vaccination, two weeks post third vaccination, and at tumor progression. The germline gives CDR1 SGHTA, CDR2 FQGNSA. The CDR3 has 17 residues. After removal of 6 bases from V and 5 bases from J, the junction contained 13 bases not matched to a gene. The chain joins TRBV7-2 to TRBJ2-2; 9 bases agree with TRBD1. This clonotype was obtained from a human donor with glioblastoma. The specimen was blood, collected before dendritic cell vaccination. CDR3 in amino acids: CASSHGNRGQGTGELFF. The DNA of the CDR3 is TGTGCCAGCAGTCACGGAAACAGGGGGCAGGGTACCGGGGAGCTGTTTTTT.